Listed below are T cell receptor beta chains from one sample, sequenced in a study of tissue T cells after allogeneic stem cell transplantation. TCRdb's table, derived via immunoSEQ multiplex PCR, lists solely in-frame clones and lacks some. Of roughly 960 clones listed, 70% to 85% are singletons. The sample was esophageal tissue, taken at autopsy. These receptors all come from a female patient aged 40 to 69 with steroid-refractory graft-versus-host disease after an allogeneic stem cell transplant. Some T cells may be graft donor cells. The CDR3 runs from the conserved cysteine through the conserved F or W. The order of the fields is D gene, clone size, V gene, J gene, CDR3 protein, CDR3 DNA. A D gene is named only where the DNA matches it firmly. Some rows have no size entry. The others give once, few or many, or a class for an expanded clone.

TRBD2	NA	TRBV3-1/TRBV3-2	TRBJ2-2	CASSQEVGLAGILDTGELFF	TGTGCCAGCAGCCAAGAAGTGGGACTAGCGGGAATCCTGGACACCGGGGAGCTGTTTTTT
NA	NA	TRBV2	TRBJ1-6	CASQGRSSYNSPLHF	TGTGCCAGCCAAGGACGGAGCTCCTATAATTCACCCCTCCACTTT
TRBD2	NA	TRBV3-1/TRBV3-2	TRBJ2-1	CASSRGLAGYNEQFF	TGTGCCAGCAGCCGCGGACTAGCGGGATACAATGAGCAGTTCTTC
TRBD1	NA	TRBV27	TRBJ2-1	CASSLSGGTGGNEQFF	TGTGCCAGCAGTTTATCGGGGGGGACAGGGGGGAATGAGCAGTTCTTC
NA	NA	TRBV28	TRBJ2-5	CASSLRETQYF	TGTGCCAGCAGCTTACGGGAGACCCAGTACTTC
NA	few	TRBV27	TRBJ1-4	CATRDAGYEKLFF	TGTGCCACGCGGGACGCGGGTTATGAAAAACTGTTTTTT
NA	NA	TRBV24-1	TRBJ2-5	CATSDSRDGQETQYF	TGTGCCACCAGTGATTCAAGGGACGGCCAAGAGACCCAGTACTTC
NA	NA	TRBV7-2	TRBJ2-2	CASSKRGSPGELFF	TGTGCCAGCAGCAAAAGGGGTTCACCCGGGGAGCTGTTTTTT
NA	once	TRBV9	TRBJ2-1	CASSVVGGGPYNEQFF	TGTGCCAGCAGCGTAGTCGGAGGGGGGCCCTACAATGAGCAGTTCTTC
NA	NA	TRBV28	TRBJ1-6	CASSLLIGVSPLHF	TGTGCCAGCAGTCTCTTGATCGGGGTTTCACCCCTCCACTTT
NA	large	TRBV7-9	TRBJ2-2	CASSLAGGQRTGELFF	TGTGCCAGCAGCTTAGCCGGGGGGCAAAGGACCGGGGAGCTGTTTTTT
TRBD2	NA	TRBV18	TRBJ2-5	CASSPLPTGTSGATQYF	TGTGCCAGCTCACCATTACCAACCGGGACTAGCGGAGCGACCCAGTACTTC
NA	NA	TRBV2	TRBJ2-7	CASSAPQVEQYF	TGTGCCAGCAGCGCACCCCAGGTGGAGCAGTACTTC
TRBD1	NA	TRBV9	TRBJ2-4	CASSVGRQGENIQYF	TGTGCCAGCAGCGTAGGAAGACAGGGGGAAAACATTCAGTACTTC
NA	NA	TRBV30	TRBJ1-1	CAWSVGRSMNTEAFF	TGTGCCTGGAGTGTCGGTAGGTCCATGAACACTGAAGCTTTCTTT
NA	NA	TRBV19	TRBJ1-5	CASNHGGHYQPQHF	TGTGCCAGTAACCATGGGGGGCACTATCAGCCCCAGCATTTT
NA	NA	TRBV28	TRBJ2-5	CASSLPDRYQETQYF	TGTGCCAGCAGTTTGCCCGACAGGTACCAAGAGACCCAGTACTTC
NA	few	TRBV4-1	TRBJ2-3	CASSPPGVDTQYF	TGCGCCAGCAGCCCCCCAGGGGTTGATACGCAGTATTTT
NA	NA	TRBV5-1	TRBJ2-7	CASSYLQGSGYEQYF	TGCGCCAGCAGCTACCTACAGGGAAGTGGCTACGAGCAGTACTTC
NA	NA	TRBV7-9	TRBJ2-7	CASSQSLFTYEQYF	TGTGCCAGCAGCCAGTCCCTCTTCACCTACGAGCAGTACTTC
NA	NA	TRBV5-1	TRBJ2-5	CASSSQETQYF	TGCGCCAGCAGCTCGCAAGAGACCCAGTACTTC
NA	NA	TRBV2	TRBJ2-6	CASRDLSGANVLTF	TGTGCCAGCAGAGATCTCTCTGGGGCCAACGTCCTGACTTTC
NA	NA	TRBV19	TRBJ1-1	CASSAGTGNTEAFF	TGTGCCAGTAGTGCCGGGACGGGTAACACTGAAGCTTTCTTT
TRBD2	NA	TRBV27	TRBJ2-7	CASSLSAGAREQYF	TGTGCCAGCAGTTTATCCGCGGGAGCTAGGGAGCAGTACTTC
NA	NA	TRBV2	TRBJ2-5	CASSGAGPQYF	TGTGCCAGCAGTGGGGCGGGGCCCCAGTACTTC
NA	NA	TRBV24-1	TRBJ2-2	CATSGFGILSNTGELFF	TGTGCCACCAGTGGTTTCGGGATTTTATCGAACACCGGGGAGCTGTTTTTT
NA	few	TRBV6-1	TRBJ1-5	CASSDRPSQPQHF	TGTGCCAGCAGTGACCGACCGAGCCAGCCCCAGCATTTT
TRBD2	NA	TRBV3-1/TRBV3-2	TRBJ2-5	CASSPGGPNEEEETQYF	TGTGCCAGCAGCCCGGGGGGGCCGAATGAAGAAGAAGAGACCCAGTACTTC
NA	few	TRBV28	TRBJ1-3	CASSQWLVVSSGNTIYF	TGTGCCAGCAGCCAGTGGTTAGTGGTATCCTCTGGAAACACCATATATTTT
NA	NA	TRBV5-6	TRBJ2-7	CASSPLGLPTYEQYF	TGTGCCAGCAGCCCGTTGGGGCTTCCCACCTACGAGCAGTACTTC
NA	once	TRBV6-2/TRBV6-3	TRBJ1-1	CASSNDSPAFF	TGTGCCAGCAGTAACGACAGCCCCGCTTTCTTT
NA	NA	TRBV12-5	TRBJ2-1	CASGSRGTNEQFF	TGTGCTAGTGGTTCCCGGGGCACCAATGAGCAGTTCTTC
NA	NA	TRBV11-2	TRBJ2-7	CASSLQGKGSYEQYF	TGTGCCAGCAGTCTACAGGGTAAGGGCTCCTACGAGCAGTACTTC
NA	NA	TRBV13	TRBJ2-1	CASSFDRPPYNEQFF	TGTGCCAGCAGCTTCGACCGGCCTCCTTACAATGAGCAGTTCTTC
NA	NA	TRBV20-1	TRBJ2-7	CSASPVGGGYEQYF	TGCAGTGCTAGTCCGGTGGGGGGCGGGTACGAGCAGTACTTC
TRBD2	NA	TRBV5-1	TRBJ2-1	CASSHGLAEQFF	TGCGCCAGCAGCCACGGACTAGCGGAACAGTTCTTC
NA	NA	TRBV2	TRBJ1-6	CASSGERHHNSPLHF	TGTGCCAGCAGTGGGGAGAGACACCATAATTCACCCCTCCACTTT
TRBD2	NA	TRBV24-1	TRBJ2-3	CATSLGGRSGGTDTQYF	TGTGCCACCAGCCTCGGGGGGAGGAGCGGGGGCACAGATACGCAGTATTTT
TRBD1	few	TRBV27	TRBJ2-7	CASSLGTGYEQYF	TGTGCCAGCAGTTTAGGGACAGGCTACGAGCAGTACTTC
NA	few	TRBV6-5	TRBJ2-7	CASTQGLEQYF	TGTGCCAGCACCCAGGGGCTCGAGCAGTACTTC
TRBD1	NA	TRBV10-3	TRBJ2-7	CAIRGQDSYEQYF	TGTGCCATCAGGGGACAGGATTCCTACGAGCAGTACTTC
NA	NA	TRBV4-1	TRBJ2-5	CASSLRPAQETQYF	TGCGCCAGCAGCCTTAGACCGGCCCAAGAGACCCAGTACTTC
NA	once	TRBV27	TRBJ1-6	CASSLRSTLSYNSPLHF	TGTGCCAGCAGTTTACGGTCGACATTATCCTATAATTCACCCCTCCACTTT
NA	NA	TRBV6-5	TRBJ1-1	CATAARNTEAFF	TGTGCAACCGCGGCGCGGAACACTGAAGCTTTCTTT
NA	NA	TRBV21-1	TRBJ1-6	CASRPGFLIPLHF	TGTGCCAGCCGCCCCGGGTTTCTGATTCCCCTCCACTTT
NA	NA	TRBV7-8	TRBJ1-2	CASSLNEDGYTF	TGTGCCAGCAGCTTAAATGAGGATGGCTACACCTTC